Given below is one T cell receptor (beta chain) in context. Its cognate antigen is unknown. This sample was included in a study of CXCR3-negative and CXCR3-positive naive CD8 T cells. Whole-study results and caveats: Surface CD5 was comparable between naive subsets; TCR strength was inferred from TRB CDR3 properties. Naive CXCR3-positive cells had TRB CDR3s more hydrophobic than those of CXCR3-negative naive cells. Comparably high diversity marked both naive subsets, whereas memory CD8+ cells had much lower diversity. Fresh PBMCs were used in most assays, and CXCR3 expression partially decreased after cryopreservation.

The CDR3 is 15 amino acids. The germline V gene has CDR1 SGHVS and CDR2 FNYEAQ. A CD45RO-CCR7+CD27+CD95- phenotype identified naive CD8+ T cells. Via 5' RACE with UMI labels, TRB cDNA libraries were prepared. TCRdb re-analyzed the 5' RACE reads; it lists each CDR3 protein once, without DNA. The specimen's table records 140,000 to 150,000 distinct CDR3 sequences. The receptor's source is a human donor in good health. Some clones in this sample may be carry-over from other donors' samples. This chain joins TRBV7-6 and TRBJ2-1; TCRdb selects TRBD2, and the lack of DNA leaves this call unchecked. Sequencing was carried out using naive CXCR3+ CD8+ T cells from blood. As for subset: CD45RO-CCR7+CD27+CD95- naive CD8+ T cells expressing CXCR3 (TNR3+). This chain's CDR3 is CASSSTSGGANEQFF.